The next 22 T cell receptor beta chains were all read from a single sample in a study of OX40 agonist ivuxolimab in advanced cancers. The data were produced by immunoSEQ multiplex PCR, yet TCRdb's version contains in-frame clones alone and is incomplete. The data hold about 61,000 clones, with 65% to 90% observed a single time. The specimen was CD4+ or CD8+ T cells sorted from blood, collected in a trial of the OX40 agonist ivuxolimab. Source of these receptors: an adult with an advanced solid tumor such as melanoma, head and neck, liver or kidney cancer.

CDR3 region: CASSLTGTGPDNEQFF. CDR3 nucleotide sequence: TGTGCCAGCAGTTTAACCGGGACAGGACCGGACAATGAGCAGTTCTTC. This chain links TRBV6-5 with TRBJ2-1; 8 bases are shared with TRBD1. V dropped 4 bases and J dropped 5; count of bases not matched to a gene: 10. From germline, CDR1 is MNHEY and CDR2 SVGAGI. The CDR3 sequence is 16 residues long.

The rearrangement links TRBV4-2 to TRBJ1-6; TRBD1 aligns across 11 bases. From germline, CDR1 is LGHNA and CDR2 YNFKEQ. This CDR3 is built from 16 residues. The V gene end was trimmed by 0 bases and the J gene end by 9 bases; junction bases not matched to a gene: 4. The CDR3 reads CASSQEGTGGSSPLHF. The CDR3 DNA reads TGTGCCAGCAGCCAAGAAGGGACAGGGGGAAGTTCACCCCTCCACTTT.

This chain connects TRBV10-1 to TRBJ2-5; no firm D call. Trimming pared 2 bases from V and 1 base from J, leaving 5 bases between. Germline CDR1 reads WNHNN; CDR2 reads SYGVQD (reference sequence). The CDR3 covers 13 residues. CDR3 region: CASSENFQETQYF. DNA for the CDR3: TGCGCCAGCAGTGAGAATTTCCAAGAGACCCAGTACTTC.

The chain couples TRBV6-5 to TRBJ2-7, with 7 positions matching TRBD1. The germline gives CDR1 MNHEY, CDR2 SVGAGI. There are 15 residues in the CDR3. The ends lost 2 bases at V and 4 bases at J; junction bases unmatched: 8. The CDR3 nucleotides read TGTGCCAGCAGTTACGAGGGGACAGCCCTATACGAGCAGTACTTC. It translates to CASSYEGTALYEQYF.

This clone was counted once. This rearrangement joins TRBV18 to TRBJ2-7; unclear D gene. This CDR3 has 14 amino acids. Trimming took off 8 bases at V and 4 bases at J, with 18 bases between the two ends. Per the germline V gene, CDR1 is KGHSH and CDR2 is LQKENI. CDR3 protein: CASASGPQPYEQYF. The CDR3 DNA reads as TGTGCCAGCGCATCTGGTCCCCAGCCTTACGAGCAGTACTTC.

The chain links TRBV9 to TRBJ1-6; D not resolved. This CDR3 contains 15 residues. Trimming cost V 5 bases and J 5 bases, with 14 bases left between them. Germline CDR1 reads SGDLS; CDR2 reads YYNGEE. CDR3 sequence: CASSAIDSHNSPLHF. The CDR3 bases are TGTGCCAGCAGTGCGATCGATTCTCATAATTCACCCCTCCACTTT.

The chain is built from TRBV5-6 and TRBJ2-5, with TRBD2 matching over 16 bases. The CDR3 covers 17 residues. The J segment lost 3 bases and the V segment lost 5 bases, leaving 7 bases of the junction unmatched. Germline V gives CDR1 SGHDT, CDR2 YYEEEE. The CDR3, as DNA: TGTGCCAGCAGGTTACCGGGACTAGCGGGAGGGGAAGAGACCCAGTACTTC. Its translation is CASRLPGLAGGEETQYF.

CDR3 in amino acids: CASSSFYEQYF. The CDR3 DNA is TGTGCCAGCAGCTCCTTTTACGAGCAGTACTTC. The V call is TRBV5-6, the J call TRBJ2-5; D ambiguous. TRBJ2-7 matches the DNA end more closely, so the J call is doubtful. The CDR3 has 11 amino acids. Per germline, CDR1 SGHDT and CDR2 YYEEEE.

The chain carries TRBV11-2 and TRBJ2-5; 11 positions match TRBD2. The J call may be incorrect, as the DNA end agrees better with TRBJ2-7. This CDR3 spans 15 amino acids. Germline V gene data show CDR1 as SGHAT and CDR2 as FQNNGV. The CDR3 nucleotides read TGTGCCAGCAGCGTTAGCGGGGGGGGTTTCTACGAGCAGTACTTC. As protein: CASSVSGGGFYEQYF.

Only a few counts were recorded for this clone. V gene TRBV5-5 combines with J gene TRBJ1-3; D is uncertain. Trimming took 0 bases from V and 3 from J, leaving 13 bases between them. The length of the CDR3 is 16 residues. The germline CDR1 and CDR2 sequences are SGHKS and YYEKEE (reference sequence). CDR3 nucleotides: TGTGCCAGCAGCTTGGCCTTCTTTGCGGGTGGAAACACCATATATTTT. Translation gives CASSLAFFAGGNTIYF.

The count of this clone is one. V and J are TRBV14 and TRBJ1-6; 8 bases match TRBD1. CDR1 and CDR2 (germline): SGHDN, FVKESK. V shed 0 bases and J 3 bases; nucleotides not matched to a gene: 1. The length of the CDR3 is 16 residues. The CDR3 coding sequence is TGTGCCAGCAGCCAAGATGGGACAGGCTATAATTCACCCCTCCACTTT. Translation gives CASSQDGTGYNSPLHF.

The chain is built from TRBV7-3 and TRBJ2-7; tentatively, D is TRBD1 (6 bases). Germline loops: CDR1 SGHTA, CDR2 FQGTGA. V lost 8 bases to trimming and J lost 5 bases, with 16 bases between them. The CDR3 length is 13 residues. CDR3 bases: TGTGCCAGCGCCCGGTCAGGGGTGGACGAGCAGTACTTC. Residues: CASARSGVDEQYF.

This chain uses TRBV7-2 with TRBJ1-6, with 7 bases aligning to TRBD1. Trimming took 1 base from V and 7 from J; bases not matched to a gene: 4. This CDR3 contains 15 residues. The germline gives CDR1 SGHTA, CDR2 FQGNSA. The DNA for the CDR3 is TGTGCCAGCAGCTTAGTCCCAGGGGGAAATTCACCCCTCCACTTT. Amino acids: CASSLVPGGNSPLHF.

The chain carries TRBV15 and TRBJ1-1; 8 bases agree with TRBD1. V gave up 3 bases and J gave up 1 base; unmatched junction bases: 1. Germline V gives CDR1 LNHNV, CDR2 YYDKDF (reference sequence). CDR3 length equals 14 residues. Written as DNA, the CDR3 is TGTGCCACCAGCAGGGACAGGGCGAACACTGAAGCTTTCTTT. It yields the protein CATSRDRANTEAFF.

V usage is TRBV5-5 and J usage is TRBJ2-3, with 8 bases lining up with TRBD1. Germline loops: CDR1 SGHKS, CDR2 YYEKEE (reference sequence). There are 16 residues in the CDR3. The junction had 7 bases not matched to a gene; V was cut back by 4 bases and J by 0 bases. The DNA for the CDR3 is TGTGCCAGCAGCGACCGGGACAGGCTTAGCACAGATACGCAGTATTTT. It encodes CASSDRDRLSTDTQYF.

This clone was detected only once. The rearrangement links TRBV10-1 to TRBJ1-1, with D unclear. CDR1 and CDR2 (germline): WNHNN, SYGVQD (reference sequence). Trimming pared 0 bases from V and 3 bases from J, leaving 5 bases between. The CDR3 has 13 residues. CDR3 coding DNA: TGCGCCAGCAGTGAGTCTCCGGACACTGAAGCTTTCTTT. Residues: CASSESPDTEAFF.

The chain links TRBV5-1 to TRBJ2-1, with 9 bases lining up with TRBD1. V lost 7 bases and J lost 3; bases outside the gene matches: 5. The CDR3 runs 14 residues. The germline gives CDR1 SGHRS, CDR2 YFSETQ. CDR3 coding DNA: TGCGCCAGCGCCCGGACAGGGGTCTACAATGAGCAGTTCTTC. Protein product: CASARTGVYNEQFF.

The V and J genes are TRBV28 and TRBJ2-7; D is ambiguous. In germline, CDR1 is MDHEN, CDR2 SYDVKM. The CDR3 extends over 14 amino acids. Trimming shortened V by 5 bases and J by 2 bases, and 13 bases separated the two germline ends. This CDR3 reads CASSQFRSTYEQYF. Here the CDR3 DNA reads TGTGCCAGCAGTCAGTTTCGGTCAACCTACGAGCAGTACTTC.

V is TRBV7-8 and J is TRBJ2-2; possible D gene TRBD1, 7 bases. There are 15 residues in the CDR3. Germline V gives CDR1 SGHVS, CDR2 FQNEAQ. Trimming removed 3 bases at V and 7 bases at J, with 15 bases between. In DNA, the CDR3 is TGTGCCAGCAGCTTGCGACAGGGAGGTTTCGGGGAGCTGTTTTTT. It yields the protein CASSLRQGGFGELFF.

As concerns this clone: Mismatch with germline at one junction end may stem from a read error. This chain links TRBV28 with TRBJ1-1, with D possibly matching TRBD1 (5 bases). Germline values: CDR1 MDHEN, CDR2 SYDVKM. This CDR3 region has 11 residues. The CDR3 loop reads CASRGLTGAFF. Here the CDR3 DNA reads TGTGCCAGCAGGGGGCTCACTGGAGCTTTCTTT.

The gene calls are TRBV28 and TRBJ2-1; weak D call: TRBD2 (6 bases). V lost 9 bases and J 4 bases, leaving 19 bases between the germline ends. Germline V gene data show CDR1 as MDHEN and CDR2 as SYDVKM. CDR3 length equals 15 residues. CDR3 amino acids: CASLPGGAQYNEQFF. The CDR3 DNA reads TGTGCCAGTCTCCCTGGCGGGGCCCAATACAATGAGCAGTTCTTC.

The gene calls are TRBV9 and TRBJ2-2; 10 nucleotides agree with TRBD1. Germline values: CDR1 SGDLS, CDR2 YYNGEE. V was pared by 3 bases and J by 5 bases, with 4 bases of the junction left unmatched. The CDR3 consists of 15 residues. CDR3 sequence (DNA): TGTGCCAGCAGCGCTTCGGGACAGGGGACCGGGGAGCTGTTTTTT. Residues: CASSASGQGTGELFF.